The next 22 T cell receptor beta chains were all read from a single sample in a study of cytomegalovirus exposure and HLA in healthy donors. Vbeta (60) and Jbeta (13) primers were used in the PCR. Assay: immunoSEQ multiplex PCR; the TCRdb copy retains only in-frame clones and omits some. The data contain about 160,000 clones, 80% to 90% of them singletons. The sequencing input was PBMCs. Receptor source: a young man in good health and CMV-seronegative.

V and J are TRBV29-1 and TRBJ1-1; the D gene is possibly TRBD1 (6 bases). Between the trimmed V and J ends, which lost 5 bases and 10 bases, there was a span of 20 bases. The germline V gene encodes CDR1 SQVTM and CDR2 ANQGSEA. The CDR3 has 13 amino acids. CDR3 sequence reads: CSVQPPGRGAAFF. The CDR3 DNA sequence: TGCAGCGTTCAACCCCCCGGCCGGGGGGCAGCTTTCTTT. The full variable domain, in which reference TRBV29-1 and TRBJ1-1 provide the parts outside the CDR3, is SAVISQKPSRDICQRGTSLTIQCQVDSQVTMMFWYRQQPGQSLTLIATANQGSEATYESGFVIDKFPISRPNLTFSTLTVSNMSPEDSSIYLCSVQPPGRGAAFFGQGTRLTVV.

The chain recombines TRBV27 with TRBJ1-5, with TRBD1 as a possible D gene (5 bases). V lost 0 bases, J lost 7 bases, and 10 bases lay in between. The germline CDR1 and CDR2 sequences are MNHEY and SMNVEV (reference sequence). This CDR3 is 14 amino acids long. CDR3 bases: TGTGCCAGCAGTTTATCCGGGGGTGGACAGCCCCAGCATTTT. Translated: CASSLSGGGQPQHF.

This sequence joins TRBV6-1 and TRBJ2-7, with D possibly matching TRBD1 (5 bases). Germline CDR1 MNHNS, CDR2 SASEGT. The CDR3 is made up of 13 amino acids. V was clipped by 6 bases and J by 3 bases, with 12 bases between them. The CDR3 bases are TGTGCCAGCAGCATAGGGGTATTCTACGAGCAGTACTTC. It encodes CASSIGVFYEQYF.

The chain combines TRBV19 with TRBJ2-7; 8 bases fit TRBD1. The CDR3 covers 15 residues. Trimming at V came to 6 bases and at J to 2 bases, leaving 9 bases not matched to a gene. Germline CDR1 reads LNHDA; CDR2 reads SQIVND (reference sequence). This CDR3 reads CASSPAGTGTYEQYF. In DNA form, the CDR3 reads TGTGCCAGTAGCCCAGCCGGGACAGGCACCTACGAGCAGTACTTC.

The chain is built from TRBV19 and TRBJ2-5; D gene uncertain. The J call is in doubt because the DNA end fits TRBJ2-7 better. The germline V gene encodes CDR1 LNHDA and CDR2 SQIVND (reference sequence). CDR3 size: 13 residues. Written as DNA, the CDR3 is TGTGCCAGCTCCCACAGCCTCTCCTACGAGCAGTACTTC. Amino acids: CASSHSLSYEQYF.

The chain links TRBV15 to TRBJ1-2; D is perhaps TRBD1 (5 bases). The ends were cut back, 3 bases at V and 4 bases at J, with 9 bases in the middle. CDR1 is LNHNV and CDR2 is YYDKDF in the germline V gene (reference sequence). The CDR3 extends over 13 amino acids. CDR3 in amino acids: CATSSGTFYGYTF. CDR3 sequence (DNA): TGTGCCACCAGCAGCGGGACTTTCTATGGCTACACCTTC.

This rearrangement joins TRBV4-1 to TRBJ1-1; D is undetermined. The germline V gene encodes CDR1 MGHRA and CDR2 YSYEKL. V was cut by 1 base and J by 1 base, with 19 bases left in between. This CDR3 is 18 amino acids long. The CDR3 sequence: CASSQGATKMASNTEAFF. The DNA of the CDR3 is TGCGCCAGCAGCCAAGGGGCCACGAAAATGGCTTCGAACACTGAAGCTTTCTTT.

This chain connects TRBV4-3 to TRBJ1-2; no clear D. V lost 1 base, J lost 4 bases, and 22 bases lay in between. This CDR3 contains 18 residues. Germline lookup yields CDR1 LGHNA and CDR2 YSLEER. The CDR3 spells CASSQVGRHEASTYGYTF. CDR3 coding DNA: TGCGCCAGCAGCCAAGTTGGCCGGCATGAGGCCTCCACCTATGGCTACACCTTC.

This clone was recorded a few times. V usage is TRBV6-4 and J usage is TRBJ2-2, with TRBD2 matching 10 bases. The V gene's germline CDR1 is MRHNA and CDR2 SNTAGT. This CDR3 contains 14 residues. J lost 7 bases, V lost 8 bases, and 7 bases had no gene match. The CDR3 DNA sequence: TGTGCCAGCGGCGGGACTAGCGACGGCGGGGAGCTGTTTTTT. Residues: CASGGTSDGGELFF.

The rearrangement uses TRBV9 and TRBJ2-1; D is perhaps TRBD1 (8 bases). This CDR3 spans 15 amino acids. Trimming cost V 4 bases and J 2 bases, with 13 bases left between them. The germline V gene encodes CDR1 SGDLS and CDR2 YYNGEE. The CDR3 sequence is CASSFTGGAYNEQFF. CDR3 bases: TGTGCCAGCAGCTTTACAGGGGGGGCCTACAATGAGCAGTTCTTC.

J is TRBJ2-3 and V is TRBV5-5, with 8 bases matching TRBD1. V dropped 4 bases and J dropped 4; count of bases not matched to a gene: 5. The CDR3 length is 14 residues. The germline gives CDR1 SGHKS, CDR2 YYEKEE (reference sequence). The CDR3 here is CASSTGQGSDTQYF. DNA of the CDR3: TGTGCCAGCAGCACCGGACAGGGCTCAGATACGCAGTATTTT.

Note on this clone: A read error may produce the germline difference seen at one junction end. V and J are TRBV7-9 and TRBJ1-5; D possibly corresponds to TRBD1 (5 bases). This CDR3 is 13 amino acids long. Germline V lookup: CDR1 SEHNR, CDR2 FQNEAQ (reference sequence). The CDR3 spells CSSGARGNQPQHF. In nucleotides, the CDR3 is TGTTCCAGCGGTGCCCGGGGGAATCAGCCCCAGCATTTT.

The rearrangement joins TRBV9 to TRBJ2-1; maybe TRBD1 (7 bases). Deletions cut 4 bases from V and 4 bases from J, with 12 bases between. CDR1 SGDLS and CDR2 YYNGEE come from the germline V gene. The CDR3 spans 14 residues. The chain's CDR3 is CASSPGGQYNEQFF. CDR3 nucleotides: TGTGCCAGCAGCCCAGGGGGGCAGTACAATGAGCAGTTCTTC.

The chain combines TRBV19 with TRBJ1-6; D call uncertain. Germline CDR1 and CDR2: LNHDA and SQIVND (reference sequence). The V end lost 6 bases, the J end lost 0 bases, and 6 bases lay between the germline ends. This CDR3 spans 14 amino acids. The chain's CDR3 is CASSLSSYNSPLHF. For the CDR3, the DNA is TGTGCCAGTAGCCTTAGCTCCTATAATTCACCCCTCCACTTT. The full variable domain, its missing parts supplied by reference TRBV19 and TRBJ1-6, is DGGITQSPKYLFRKEGQNVTLSCEQNLNHDAMYWYRQDPGQGLRLIYYSQIVNDFQKGDIAEGYSVSREKKESFPLTVTSAQKNPTAFYLCASSLSSYNSPLHFGNGTRLTVT.

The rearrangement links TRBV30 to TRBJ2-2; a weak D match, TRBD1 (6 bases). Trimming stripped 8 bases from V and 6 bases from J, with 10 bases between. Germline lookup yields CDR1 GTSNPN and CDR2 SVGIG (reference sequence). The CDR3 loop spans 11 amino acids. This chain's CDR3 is CARNRAGELFF. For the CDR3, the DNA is TGTGCCCGGAACAGGGCCGGGGAGCTGTTTTTT.

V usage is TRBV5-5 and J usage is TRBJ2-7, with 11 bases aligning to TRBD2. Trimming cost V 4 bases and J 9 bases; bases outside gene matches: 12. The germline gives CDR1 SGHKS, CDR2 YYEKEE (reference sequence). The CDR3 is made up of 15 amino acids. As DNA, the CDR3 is TGTGCCAGCAGCGCGGGACTAGCGGAGCCGGGTGGGCAGTACTTC. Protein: CASSAGLAEPGGQYF.

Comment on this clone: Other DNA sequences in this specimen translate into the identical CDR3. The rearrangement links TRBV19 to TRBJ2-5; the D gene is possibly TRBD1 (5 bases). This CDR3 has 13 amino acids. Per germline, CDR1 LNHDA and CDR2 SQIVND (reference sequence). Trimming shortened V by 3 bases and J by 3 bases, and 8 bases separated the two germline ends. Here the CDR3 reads CASSIAREETQYF. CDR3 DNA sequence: TGTGCCAGTAGTATCGCCAGGGAAGAGACCCAGTACTTC.

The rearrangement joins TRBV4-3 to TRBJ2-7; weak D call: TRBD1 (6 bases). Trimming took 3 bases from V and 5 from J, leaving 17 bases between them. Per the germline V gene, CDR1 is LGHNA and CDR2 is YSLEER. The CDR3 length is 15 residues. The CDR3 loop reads CASSHRTDPSDEQYF. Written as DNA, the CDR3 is TGCGCCAGCAGCCACCGGACAGACCCGTCGGACGAGCAGTACTTC.

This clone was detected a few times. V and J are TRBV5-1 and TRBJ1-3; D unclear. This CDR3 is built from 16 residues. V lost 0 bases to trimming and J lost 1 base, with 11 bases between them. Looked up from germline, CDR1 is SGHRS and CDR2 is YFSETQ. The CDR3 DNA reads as TGCGCCAGCAGCTTGGCGGGAACTGGTTCTGGAAACACCATATATTTT. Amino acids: CASSLAGTGSGNTIYF.

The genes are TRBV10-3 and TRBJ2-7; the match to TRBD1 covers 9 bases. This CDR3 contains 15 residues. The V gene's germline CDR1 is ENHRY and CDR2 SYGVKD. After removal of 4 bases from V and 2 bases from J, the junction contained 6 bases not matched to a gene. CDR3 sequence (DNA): TGTGCCATCAGTGGACAGGGGGTGAGGGCCTACGAGCAGTACTTC. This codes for CAISGQGVRAYEQYF.

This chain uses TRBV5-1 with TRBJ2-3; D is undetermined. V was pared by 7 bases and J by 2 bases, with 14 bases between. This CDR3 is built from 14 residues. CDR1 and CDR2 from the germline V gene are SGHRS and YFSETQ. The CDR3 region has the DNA TGCGCCAGCGCCCTTTACTCGTTCACAGATACGCAGTATTTT. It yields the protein CASALYSFTDTQYF.

Here the CDR3 DNA reads TGTGCCAGCCTGGCGGTTCCTGGGGCCAACGTCCTGACTTTC. Translating gives CASLAVPGANVLTF. The J gene is TRBJ2-6, the V gene TRBV28; D remains unclear. Germline-derived CDR1 and CDR2 are MDHEN and SYDVKM. Trimming removed 8 bases at V and 2 bases at J, with 10 bases between. The CDR3 totals 14 residues.